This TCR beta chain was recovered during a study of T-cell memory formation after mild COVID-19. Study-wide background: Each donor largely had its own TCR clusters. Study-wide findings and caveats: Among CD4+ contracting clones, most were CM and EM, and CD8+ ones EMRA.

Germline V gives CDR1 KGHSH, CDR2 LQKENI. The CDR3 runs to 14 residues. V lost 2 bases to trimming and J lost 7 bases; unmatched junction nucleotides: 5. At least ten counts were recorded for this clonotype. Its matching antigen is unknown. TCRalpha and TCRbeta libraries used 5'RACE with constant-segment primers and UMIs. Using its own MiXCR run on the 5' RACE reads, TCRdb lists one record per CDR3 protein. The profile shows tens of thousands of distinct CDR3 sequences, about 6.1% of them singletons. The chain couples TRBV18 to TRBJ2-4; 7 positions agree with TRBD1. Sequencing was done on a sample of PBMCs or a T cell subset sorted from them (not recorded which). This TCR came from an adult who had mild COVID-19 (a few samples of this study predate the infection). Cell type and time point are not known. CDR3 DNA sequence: TGTGCCAGCTCACCAGACAGGGTGGGGAACATTCAGTACTTC. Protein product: CASSPDRVGNIQYF.